The clone carrying this T cell receptor beta chain was seen at least ten times. Its specificity is not known. Specified time point: sample taken at primary tumor resection. Sequencing was performed on whole RNA extracted from tumor and nontumor lung tissue, or from frozen PBMC, and the material was left unsorted. Donation came from around 72 patients with untreated early-stage non-small cell lung cancer. The entry originates in a study of spatial heterogeneity in lung cancer. Study-wide results and limits: Tumor TCRs that were ubiquitous and expanded showed up in blood more at resection than follow-up.

TCRdb used MiXCR to reprocess the 5' RACE reads, holding one entry per CDR3 protein. The sample carries 70,000 to 90,000 distinct CDR3 sequences, 10% to 15% recorded once. The receptor comes from a male donor with early-stage non-small cell lung cancer. The specimen comprised PBMCs, sampled at surgery.

The CDR3 here is CATTPVFTNQPQHF. The CDR3 nucleotides read TGTGCCACCACCCCGGTTTTTACCAATCAGCCCCAGCATTTT. The rearrangement uses TRBV6-2 or TRBV6-3 and TRBJ1-5; no firm D call. V lost 10 bases and J 3 bases, leaving 16 bases between the germline ends. Germline V CDR1 and CDR2: MNHEY, SVGEGT. This CDR3 spans 14 amino acids.